This record concerns one T cell receptor beta chain sequence. Its target is not known. Trimming pared 0 bases from V and 6 bases from J, leaving 14 bases between. Germline CDR1 is LGHNA and CDR2 is YSLEER. This CDR3 is 16 amino acids long. These data are taken from a study of Ad26.COV2.S vaccination and SARS-CoV-2 variants. The treatment here: some 20 received Ad26.COV2.S at low or high dose, single or two shots; about 5 received placebo; per-sample allocation not given. On day 63 after the first injection, vaccine and placebo recipients gave samples. Expression of Wuhan-strain SARS-CoV-2 spike came from the Ad26 vector that formed the vaccine. Only in-frame clones appear in the TCRdb table, and some are missing; sequencing was by immunoSEQ multiplex PCR. The sample contains about 420,000 clones, roughly 90% of which appear only once. General observations from the study: Substantial breadth was reportedly displayed by spike-specific CD8+ and CD4+ T cell responses after vaccination. Placebo and vaccine recipients had non-spike TCR breadth that was similar. Individuals receiving vaccine had higher spike-specific TCR breadth than placebo recipients did.

The input for sequencing was peripheral blood, taken in a trial of Ad26.COV2.S vaccine versus placebo. The V call is TRBV4-3, the J call TRBJ2-2; D possibly corresponds to TRBD2 (7 bases). The source of this sequence is a person between 18 and 60 years old who received the Ad26.COV2.S COVID-19 vaccine or a placebo. The chain's CDR3 is CASSQDGGAWAGELFF. The CDR3 nucleotides are TGCGCCAGCAGCCAAGATGGGGGGGCTTGGGCCGGGGAGCTGTTTTTT.